A single sample is the source of the 28 T cell receptor beta chains below, sequenced in a study of OX40 agonist ivuxolimab in advanced cancers. This table comes from immunoSEQ multiplex PCR, and its TCRdb copy is limited to in-frame clones, with some not included. The data show 30,000 to 45,000 clones, around four fifths seen once. Sequenced here: CD4+ or CD8+ T cells sorted from blood, sampled in a trial of the OX40 agonist ivuxolimab. The receptors were sampled from an adult with an advanced solid tumor such as melanoma, head and neck, liver or kidney cancer.

This clone was observed a single time. The V call is TRBV4-1, the J call TRBJ1-1; D call uncertain. The CDR3 runs to 14 residues. Germline V gives CDR1 MGHRA, CDR2 YSYEKL. The V end lost 1 base, the J end lost 5 bases, and 11 bases lay between the germline ends. DNA of the CDR3: TGCGCCAGCAGCCAAGCCAAAAGTGGAACTGAAGCTTTCTTT. It translates to CASSQAKSGTEAFF.

Here the CDR3 DNA reads TGTGCCAGCAGCTCACTGAGACAGGGGGCCGGGGGCTACACCTTC. This encodes CASSSLRQGAGGYTF. The chain has TRBV7-2 and TRBJ1-2; 10 bases agree with TRBD1. The CDR3 consists of 15 residues. J was trimmed by 8 bases and V by 4 bases; bases with no gene match: 10. CDR1 SGHTA and CDR2 FQGNSA come from the germline V gene.

This clone has only one observation. The chain recombines TRBV7-3 with TRBJ2-5, with D possibly matching TRBD2 (5 bases). The CDR3 covers 15 residues. Trimming removed 0 bases at V and 4 bases at J, with 12 bases between. Per the germline V gene, CDR1 is SGHTA and CDR2 is FQGTGA. CDR3 coding DNA: TGTGCCAGCAGCTTAACGGGGAGTCGAGGAGAGACCCAGTACTTC. Translating gives CASSLTGSRGETQYF. The complete variable domain, with remaining parts taken from reference TRBV7-3 and TRBJ2-5, reads GAGVSQTPSNKVTEKGKYVELRCDPISGHTALYWYRQSLGQGPEFLIYFQGTGAADDSGLPNDRFFAVRPEGSVSTLKIQRTERGDSAVYLCASSLTGSRGETQYFGPGTRLLVL.

The rearrangement joins TRBV5-1 to TRBJ2-1; 8 bases line up with TRBD1. J lost 7 bases, V lost 3 bases, and 6 bases had no gene match. This CDR3 spans 14 amino acids. Per the germline V gene, CDR1 is SGHRS and CDR2 is YFSETQ. CDR3 nucleotides: TGCGCCAGCAGCTGGACAGGGTCAGGTAATGAGCAGTTCTTC. Translating gives CASSWTGSGNEQFF.

The chain carries TRBV21-1 and TRBJ1-5. TRBV21-1 constitutes a pseudogene. The CDR3 is made up of 16 amino acids. The CDR3 DNA sequence: TGTGCCAGCAGCAAGATTGTAGAGTTCTGGGATCAGCCCCAGCATTTT. Translating gives CASSKIVEFWDQPQHF.

A few counts support this clone. The chain is built from TRBV2 and TRBJ1-5; D ambiguous. From germline, CDR1 is SNHLY and CDR2 FYNNEI. The CDR3 loop spans 13 amino acids. The V end lost 2 bases, the J end lost 7 bases, and 9 bases lay between the germline ends. The CDR3 coding sequence is TGTGCCAGCAGTGAATATAGAGGACAGCCCCAGCATTTT. Its translation is CASSEYRGQPQHF.

J is TRBJ2-7 and V is TRBV6-5, with D perhaps matching TRBD2 (5 bases). V shed 7 bases and J shed 0 bases, with 7 bases lying between them. Germline-derived CDR1 and CDR2 are MNHEY and SVGAGI. The CDR3 runs to 12 residues. CDR3: CASTGFSYEQYF. CDR3 coding DNA: TGTGCCAGCACGGGGTTCTCCTACGAGCAGTACTTC.

This sequence joins TRBV4-3 and TRBJ1-5; D is unresolved. This CDR3 has 13 residues. Germline V lookup: CDR1 LGHNA, CDR2 YSLEER. The V gene lost 1 base and the J gene lost 6 bases, with 7 bases spanning the gap. The CDR3 protein is CASSQVLGQPQHF. The CDR3 DNA follows: TGCGCCAGCAGCCAAGTCCTGGGTCAGCCCCAGCATTTT.

This clone was recorded a few times. V gene TRBV6-5 combines with J gene TRBJ2-7, with D possibly matching TRBD1 (6 bases). Trimming removed 5 bases from V and 5 bases from J, with 7 bases in between. The germline gives CDR1 MNHEY, CDR2 SVGAGI. There are 11 residues in the CDR3. As DNA, the CDR3 is TGTGCCAGCAGTACAGGGCACGAGCAGTACTTC. This codes for CASSTGHEQYF.

The V call is TRBV4-1, the J call TRBJ2-2; 12 bases agree with TRBD2. The germline V gene encodes CDR1 MGHRA and CDR2 YSYEKL. V was clipped by 2 bases and J by 6 bases; unmatched bases: 13. CDR3 length: 19 residues. The CDR3 protein is CASSQSRLPSGGVAGELFF. CDR3 nucleotide sequence: TGCGCCAGCAGCCAATCTCGGCTTCCTAGCGGGGGGGTGGCCGGGGAGCTGTTTTTT.

The chain is built from TRBV7-8 and TRBJ2-2; the match to TRBD2 covers 8 bases. The ends lost 4 bases at V and 0 bases at J; junction bases unmatched: 7. Germline CDR1 reads SGHVS; CDR2 reads FQNEAQ. The CDR3 runs 17 residues. The CDR3 DNA is TGTGCCAGCAGCTCCCGACCGGGACTAGCGAACACCGGGGAGCTGTTTTTT. Translating it yields CASSSRPGLANTGELFF.

This chain joins TRBV28 and TRBJ1-4, with no clear D. Per germline, CDR1 MDHEN and CDR2 SYDVKM. The CDR3 contains 14 residues. V dropped 0 bases and J dropped 5 bases, with 7 bases sitting between them. The CDR3 region is CASSLWPGNEKLFF. CDR3 bases: TGTGCCAGCAGTTTATGGCCCGGGAATGAAAAACTGTTTTTT.

This chain joins TRBV5-1 and TRBJ1-1, with D perhaps matching TRBD1 (6 bases). This CDR3 region has 14 residues. V dropped 1 base and J dropped 2 bases, with 9 bases sitting between them. Germline V gene sequence: CDR1 SGHRS, CDR2 YFSETQ. The CDR3 here is CASSLQGPNTEAFF. The CDR3 coding sequence is TGCGCCAGCAGCTTGCAGGGGCCAAACACTGAAGCTTTCTTT.

CDR3 region: CASSSRSGKGYEQYF. CDR3 DNA: TGTGCCAGCAGTTCCCGAAGCGGGAAAGGCTACGAGCAGTACTTC. This chain joins TRBV6-6 and TRBJ2-7, with 7 positions matching TRBD2. The CDR3 spans 15 residues. J gave up 3 bases and V 4 bases, and 9 bases lay outside the gene matches. The germline V gene has CDR1 MNHNY and CDR2 SVGAGI (reference sequence).

This clone was recorded a few times. CDR3 nucleotides: TGTGCCAGCAGTGAAGGGGGGACGAATGAAAAACTGTTTTTT. As protein: CASSEGGTNEKLFF. The chain is built from TRBV6-1 and TRBJ1-4, with D tentatively TRBD1 (5 bases). The ends were cut back, 1 base at V and 5 bases at J, with 8 bases in the middle. The CDR3 has 14 amino acids. Per germline, CDR1 MNHNS and CDR2 SASEGT.

This rearrangement joins TRBV5-6 to TRBJ2-4; TRBD1 is a possible D gene (6 bases). CDR1 is SGHDT and CDR2 is YYEEEE in the germline V gene. There are 16 residues in the CDR3. Trimming left V 0 bases short and J 0 bases short, with 10 bases between. In nucleotides, the CDR3 is TGTGCCAGCAGCTTGGTGGGACAAGTAGCCAAAAACATTCAGTACTTC. It yields the protein CASSLVGQVAKNIQYF.

The chain uses TRBV6-5 and TRBJ1-5; D might be TRBD1 (5 bases). The ends were cut back, 8 bases at V and 1 base at J, with 12 bases in the middle. CDR3 size: 14 residues. Per germline, CDR1 MNHEY and CDR2 SVGAGI. The CDR3 loop is CASAGGTSNQPQHF. The DNA for the CDR3 is TGTGCCAGCGCCGGGGGGACGAGCAATCAGCCCCAGCATTTT.

This clone was seen once. The chain is built from TRBV15 and TRBJ1-4; tentatively, D is TRBD1 (5 bases). V was trimmed by 3 bases and J by 8 bases, leaving 10 bases between them. The germline gives CDR1 LNHNV, CDR2 YYDKDF (reference sequence). This CDR3 is built from 13 residues. The CDR3 DNA reads TGTGCCACCAGCAGGGAACAGGCCGAAAAACTGTTTTTT. As protein: CATSREQAEKLFF.

V and J are TRBV28 and TRBJ1-4; possibly TRBD1 for D (5 bases). V was cut by 6 bases and J by 5 bases, with 16 bases left in between. The CDR3 is 15 residues long. From germline, CDR1 is MDHEN and CDR2 SYDVKM. The CDR3 reads CASSPQGGVNEKLFF. The CDR3 nucleotides are TGTGCCAGCAGCCCTCAGGGAGGGGTGAATGAAAAACTGTTTTTT.

V gene TRBV5-1 combines with J gene TRBJ2-5; possibly TRBD2 for D (7 bases). Germline V gene lookup returns CDR1 SGHRS and CDR2 YFSETQ. This CDR3 has 17 amino acids. V lost 1 base to trimming and J lost 4 bases, with 20 bases between them. CDR3 region: CASSLSSAGGRGETQYF. The CDR3 coding sequence is TGCGCCAGCAGCTTGTCTTCCGCCGGGGGGCGTGGAGAGACCCAGTACTTC.

This clone showed up just once. V is TRBV11-2 and J is TRBJ1-2; TRBD1 aligns across 10 bases. From germline, CDR1 is SGHAT and CDR2 FQNNGV. With 5 bases clipped from V and 1 base from J, the junction kept 4 bases outside the gene matches. The CDR3 is 15 amino acids. CDR3: CASSPDRGRNYGYTF. In DNA form, the CDR3 reads TGTGCCAGCAGCCCAGACAGGGGGCGTAACTATGGCTACACCTTC.

The rearrangement uses TRBV7-9 and TRBJ2-5; the match to TRBD2 covers 9 bases. Germline V gene lookup returns CDR1 SEHNR and CDR2 FQNEAQ (reference sequence). This CDR3 comprises 15 residues. Trimming removed 0 bases from V and 4 bases from J; junction bases left unmatched: 3. CDR3 DNA sequence: TGTGCCAGCAGCTTAGCGGAACTAGCGGGAGAGACCCAGTACTTC. This codes for CASSLAELAGETQYF. Supplemented by reference TRBV7-9 and TRBJ2-5, the full variable domain reads DTGVSQNPRHKITKRGQNVTFRCDPISEHNRLYWYRQTLGQGPEFLTYFQNEAQLEKSRLLSDRFSAERPKGSFSTLEIQRTEQGDSAMYLCASSLAELAGETQYFGPGTRLLVL.

This clone was seen more than once but under ten times. The chain uses TRBV7-3 and TRBJ2-7, with D perhaps matching TRBD2 (6 bases). Trimming removed 2 bases at V and 4 bases at J, with 15 bases between. This CDR3 has 15 residues. CDR1 SGHTA and CDR2 FQGTGA come from the germline V gene. The CDR3 DNA reads TGTGCCAGCAGCTTACATCCCGGGGGTGGTTACGAGCAGTACTTC. This encodes CASSLHPGGGYEQYF. The whole variable domain, filled in from reference TRBV7-3 and TRBJ2-7, reads GAGVSQTPSNKVTEKGKYVELRCDPISGHTALYWYRQSLGQGPEFLIYFQGTGAADDSGLPNDRFFAVRPEGSVSTLKIQRTERGDSAVYLCASSLHPGGGYEQYFGPGTRLTVT.

J is TRBJ1-5 and V is TRBV28; tentative D call: TRBD1 (5 bases). V dropped 5 bases and J dropped 1 base, with 15 bases sitting between them. Germline lookup yields CDR1 MDHEN and CDR2 SYDVKM. The CDR3 loop spans 16 amino acids. For the CDR3, the DNA is TGTGCCAGCAGTATCTTAACTTCAGGGAGCAATCAGCCCCAGCATTTT. Protein product: CASSILTSGSNQPQHF.

The chain recombines TRBV28 with TRBJ2-2, with 8 bases matching TRBD1. Per the germline V gene, CDR1 is MDHEN and CDR2 is SYDVKM. The ends lost 7 bases at V and 6 bases at J; junction bases unmatched: 7. This CDR3 spans 14 amino acids. The CDR3 DNA is TGTGCCAGCACCGTGACAGGGGAGGCCGGGGAGCTGTTTTTT. Translation: CASTVTGEAGELFF.

This sequence joins TRBV14 and TRBJ1-4; D unresolved. V lost 6 bases to trimming and J lost 8 bases, with 13 bases between them. The CDR3 has 13 residues. The germline V gene encodes CDR1 SGHDN and CDR2 FVKESK. CDR3 loop: CASSSQTREKLFF. The CDR3 nucleotides read TGTGCCAGCAGTTCACAAACGAGGGAAAAACTGTTTTTT.

V is TRBV18 and J is TRBJ2-7, with D unclear. The germline CDR1 and CDR2 sequences are KGHSH and LQKENI. This CDR3 region has 14 residues. Trimming cost V 2 bases and J 3 bases, with 11 bases left between them. The CDR3 nucleotides read TGTGCCAGCTCACCAGGAAGTACTATCTACGAGCAGTACTTC. It specifies CASSPGSTIYEQYF. Full variable domain (rest looked up from reference TRBV18 and TRBJ2-7): NAGVMQNPRHLVRRRGQEARLRCSPMKGHSHVYWYRQLPEEGLKFMVYLQKENIIDESGMPKERFSAEFPKEGPSILRIQQVVRGDSAAYFCASSPGSTIYEQYFGPGTRLTVT.

The V call is TRBV7-9, the J call TRBJ1-2; tentatively, D is TRBD1 (5 bases). Germline-derived CDR1 and CDR2 are SEHNR and FQNEAQ (reference sequence). CDR3 length: 14 amino acids. The V and J ends lost 1 base and 4 bases respectively, with 10 bases between them. CDR3 protein: CASSLGQYFYGYTF. DNA for the CDR3: TGTGCCAGCAGCTTAGGACAGTACTTCTATGGCTACACCTTC.